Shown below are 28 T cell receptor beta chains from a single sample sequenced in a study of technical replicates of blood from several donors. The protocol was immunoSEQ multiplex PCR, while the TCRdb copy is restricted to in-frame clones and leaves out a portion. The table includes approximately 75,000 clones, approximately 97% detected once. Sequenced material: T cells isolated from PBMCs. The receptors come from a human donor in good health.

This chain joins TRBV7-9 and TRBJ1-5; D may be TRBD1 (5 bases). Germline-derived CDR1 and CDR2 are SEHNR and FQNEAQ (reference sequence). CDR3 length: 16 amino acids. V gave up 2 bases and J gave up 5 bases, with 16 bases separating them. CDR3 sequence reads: CASSLWGVGGDQPQHF. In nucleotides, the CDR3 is TGTGCCAGCAGCTTATGGGGAGTTGGAGGGGATCAGCCCCAGCATTTT.

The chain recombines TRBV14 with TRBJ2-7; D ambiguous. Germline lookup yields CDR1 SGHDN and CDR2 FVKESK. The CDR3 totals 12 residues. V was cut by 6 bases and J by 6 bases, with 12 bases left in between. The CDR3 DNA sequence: TGTGCCAGCAGTCTCTGGAGAGGCGAGCAGTACTTC. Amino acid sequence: CASSLWRGEQYF.

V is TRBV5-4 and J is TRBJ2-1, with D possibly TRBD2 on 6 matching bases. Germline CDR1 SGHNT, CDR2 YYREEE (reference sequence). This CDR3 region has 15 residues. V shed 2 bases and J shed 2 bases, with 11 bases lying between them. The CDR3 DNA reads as TGTGCCAGCAGCTTAGGCGGGACGCCCTACAATGAGCAGTTCTTC. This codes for CASSLGGTPYNEQFF. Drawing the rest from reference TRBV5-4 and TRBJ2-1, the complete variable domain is ETGVTQSPTHLIKTRGQQVTLRCSSQSGHNTVSWYQQALGQGPQFIFQYYREEENGRGNFPPRFSGLQFPNYSSELNVNALELDDSALYLCASSLGGTPYNEQFFGPGTRLTVL.

CDR3: CASSVVGGHTGELFF. CDR3 bases: TGTGCCAGCAGCGTAGTGGGGGGGCACACCGGGGAGCTGTTTTTT. This chain joins TRBV9 and TRBJ2-2, with a possible D match to TRBD2 (7 bases). V lost 0 bases and J lost 3, with 9 bases in between. The CDR3 is 15 residues long. The germline CDR1 and CDR2 sequences are SGDLS and YYNGEE.

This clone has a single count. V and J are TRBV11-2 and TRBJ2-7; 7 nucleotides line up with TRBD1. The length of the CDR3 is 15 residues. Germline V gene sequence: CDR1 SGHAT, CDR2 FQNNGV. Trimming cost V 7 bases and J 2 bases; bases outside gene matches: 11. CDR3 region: CASTATGTLAYEQYF. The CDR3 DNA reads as TGTGCCAGCACCGCGACAGGGACGTTAGCCTACGAGCAGTACTTC.

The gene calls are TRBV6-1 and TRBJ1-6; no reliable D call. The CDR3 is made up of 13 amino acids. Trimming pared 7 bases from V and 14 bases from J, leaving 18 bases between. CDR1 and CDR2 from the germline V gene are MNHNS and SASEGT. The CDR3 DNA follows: TGTGCCAGCACCTGGGGAGAGAATTCGGCCCTCCACTTT. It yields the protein CASTWGENSALHF.

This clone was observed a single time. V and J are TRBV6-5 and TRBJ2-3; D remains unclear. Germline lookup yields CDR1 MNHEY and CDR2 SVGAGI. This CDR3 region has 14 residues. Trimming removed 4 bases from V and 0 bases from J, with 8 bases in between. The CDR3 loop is CASSFVRSTDTQYF. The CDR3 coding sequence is TGTGCCAGCAGTTTCGTCCGGAGCACAGATACGCAGTATTTT.

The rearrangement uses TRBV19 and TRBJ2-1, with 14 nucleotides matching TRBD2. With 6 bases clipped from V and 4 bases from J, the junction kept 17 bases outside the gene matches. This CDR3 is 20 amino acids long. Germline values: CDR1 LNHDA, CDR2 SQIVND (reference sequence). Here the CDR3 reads CASRGGLAGALTGDYNEQFF. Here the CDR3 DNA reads TGTGCCAGTAGGGGGGGACTAGCGGGGGCTTTGACAGGGGATTACAATGAGCAGTTCTTC.

The CDR3 sequence is CASSPGDSGYEQYF. The CDR3 nucleotides read TGTGCCAGCAGCCCAGGGGACAGCGGGTACGAGCAGTACTTC. The chain recombines TRBV11-3 with TRBJ2-7, with D possibly TRBD1 on 7 matching bases. V lost 5 bases to trimming and J lost 4 bases, with 15 bases between them. The CDR3 consists of 14 residues. Germline CDR1 is SGHNT and CDR2 is YENEEA.

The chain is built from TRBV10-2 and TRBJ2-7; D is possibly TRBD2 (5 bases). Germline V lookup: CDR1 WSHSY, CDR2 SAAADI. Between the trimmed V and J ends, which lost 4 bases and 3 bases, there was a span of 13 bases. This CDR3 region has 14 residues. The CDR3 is CASSVWEGGYEQYF. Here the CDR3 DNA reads TGCGCCAGCAGTGTCTGGGAAGGAGGCTACGAGCAGTACTTC.

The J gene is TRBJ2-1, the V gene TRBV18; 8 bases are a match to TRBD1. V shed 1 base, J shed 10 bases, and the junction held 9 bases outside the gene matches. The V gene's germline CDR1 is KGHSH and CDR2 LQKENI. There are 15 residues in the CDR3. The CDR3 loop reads CASSPQGQGAGEQFF. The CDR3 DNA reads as TGTGCCAGCTCACCACAAGGTCAGGGGGCGGGGGAGCAGTTCTTC.

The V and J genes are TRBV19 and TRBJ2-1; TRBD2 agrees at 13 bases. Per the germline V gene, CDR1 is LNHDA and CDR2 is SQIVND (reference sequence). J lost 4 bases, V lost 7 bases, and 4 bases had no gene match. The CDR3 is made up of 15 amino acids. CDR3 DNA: TGTGCCAGTACCCTGACTAGCGGGAGGTACAATGAGCAGTTCTTC. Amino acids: CASTLTSGRYNEQFF.

Here the CDR3 DNA reads TGTGCCAGCAGCCTCGGACTGGGTGATAATGAGCAGTTCTTC. Protein product: CASSLGLGDNEQFF. The J gene is TRBJ2-1, the V gene TRBV5-6; tentatively, D is TRBD2 (5 bases). The V end lost 4 bases, the J end lost 7 bases, and 15 bases lay between the germline ends. This CDR3 comprises 14 residues. Per the germline V gene, CDR1 is SGHDT and CDR2 is YYEEEE. Drawing the rest from reference TRBV5-6 and TRBJ2-1, the complete variable domain is DAGVTQSPTHLIKTRGQQVTLRCSPKSGHDTVSWYQQALGQGPQFIFQYYEEEERQRGNFPDRFSGHQFPNYSSELNVNALLLGDSALYLCASSLGLGDNEQFFGPGTRLTVL.

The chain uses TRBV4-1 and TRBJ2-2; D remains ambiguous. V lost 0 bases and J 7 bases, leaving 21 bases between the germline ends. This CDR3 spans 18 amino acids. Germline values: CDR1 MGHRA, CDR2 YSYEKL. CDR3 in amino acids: CASSQDISHAANHGELFF. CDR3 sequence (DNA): TGCGCCAGCAGCCAAGATATCTCTCATGCGGCAAATCACGGGGAGCTGTTTTTT.

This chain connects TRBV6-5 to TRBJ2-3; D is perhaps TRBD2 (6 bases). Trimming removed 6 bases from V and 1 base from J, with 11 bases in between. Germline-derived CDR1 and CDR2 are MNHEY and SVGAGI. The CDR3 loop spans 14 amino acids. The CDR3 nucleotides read TGTGCCAGCAGATCCTCTAGCGGCACAGATACGCAGTATTTT. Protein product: CASRSSSGTDTQYF.

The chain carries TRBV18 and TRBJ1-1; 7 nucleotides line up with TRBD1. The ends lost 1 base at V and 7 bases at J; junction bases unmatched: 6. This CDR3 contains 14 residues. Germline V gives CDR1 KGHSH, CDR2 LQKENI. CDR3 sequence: CASSPLGPGGEAFF. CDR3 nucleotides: TGTGCCAGCTCACCACTCGGGCCAGGGGGTGAAGCTTTCTTT.

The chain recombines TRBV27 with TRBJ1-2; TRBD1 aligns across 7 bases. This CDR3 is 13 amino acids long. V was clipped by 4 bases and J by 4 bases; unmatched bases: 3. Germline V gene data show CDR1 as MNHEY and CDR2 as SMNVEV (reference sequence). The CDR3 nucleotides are TGTGCCAGCAGTTCCGGGACAGCCTATGGCTACACCTTC. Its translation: CASSSGTAYGYTF.

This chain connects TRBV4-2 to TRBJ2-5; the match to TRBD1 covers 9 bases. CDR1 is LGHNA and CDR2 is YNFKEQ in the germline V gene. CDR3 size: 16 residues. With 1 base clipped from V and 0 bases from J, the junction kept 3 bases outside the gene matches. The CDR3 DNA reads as TGTGCCAGCAGCCAAGGGGACAGGGTTTACCAAGAGACCCAGTACTTC. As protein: CASSQGDRVYQETQYF.

The CDR3 is CASSFISGSGYEQFF. CDR3 sequence (DNA): TGTGCCAGCAGTTTTATTAGCGGGAGTGGCTATGAGCAGTTCTTC. This chain connects TRBV28 to TRBJ2-1; TRBD2 matches 9 bases. The germline V gene encodes CDR1 MDHEN and CDR2 SYDVKM. The CDR3 consists of 15 residues. V dropped 3 bases and J dropped 8; count of bases not matched to a gene: 8.

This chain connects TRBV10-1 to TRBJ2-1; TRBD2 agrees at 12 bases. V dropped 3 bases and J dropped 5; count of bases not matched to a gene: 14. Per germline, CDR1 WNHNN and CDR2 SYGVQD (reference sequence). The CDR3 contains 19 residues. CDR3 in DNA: TGCGCCAGCAGTGAACTTCGGCTAGCGGGAGGGGATGAGAACAATGAGCAGTTCTTC. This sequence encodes CASSELRLAGGDENNEQFF.

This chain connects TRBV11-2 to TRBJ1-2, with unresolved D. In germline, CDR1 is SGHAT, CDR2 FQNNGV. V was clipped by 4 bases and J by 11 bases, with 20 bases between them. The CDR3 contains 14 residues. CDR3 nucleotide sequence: TGTGCCAGCAGCTCCTTCGGGCAGTCGACGGGGTACACCTTC. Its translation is CASSSFGQSTGYTF.

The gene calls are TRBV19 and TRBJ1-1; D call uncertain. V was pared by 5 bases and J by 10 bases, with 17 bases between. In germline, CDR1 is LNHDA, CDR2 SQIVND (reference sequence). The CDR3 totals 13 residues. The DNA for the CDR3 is TGTGCCAGTAGTTCAGGAATTGAACATCGAGCTTTCTTT. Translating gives CASSSGIEHRAFF.

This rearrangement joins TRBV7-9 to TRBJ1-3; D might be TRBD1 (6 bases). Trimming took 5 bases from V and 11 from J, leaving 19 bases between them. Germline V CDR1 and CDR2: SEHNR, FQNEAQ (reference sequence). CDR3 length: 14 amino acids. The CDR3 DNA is TGTGCCAGCAGCGCCCGCCGCGCAGGGGTCGCCATATATTTT. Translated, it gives CASSARRAGVAIYF.

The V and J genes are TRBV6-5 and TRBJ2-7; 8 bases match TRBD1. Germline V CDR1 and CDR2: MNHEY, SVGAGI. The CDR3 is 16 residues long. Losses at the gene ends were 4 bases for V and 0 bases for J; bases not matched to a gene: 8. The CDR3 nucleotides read TGTGCCAGCAGTTCAGGACAGGGAGCTGCCTCCTACGAGCAGTACTTC. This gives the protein CASSSGQGAASYEQYF.

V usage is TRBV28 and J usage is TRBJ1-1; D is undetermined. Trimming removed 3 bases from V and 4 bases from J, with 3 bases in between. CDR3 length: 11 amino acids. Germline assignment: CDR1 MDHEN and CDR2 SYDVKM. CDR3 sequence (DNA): TGTGCCAGCAGTTTCGTCACTGAAGCTTTCTTT. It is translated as CASSFVTEAFF. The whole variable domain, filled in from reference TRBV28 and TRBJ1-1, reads DVKVTQSSRYLVKRTGEKVFLECVQDMDHENMFWYRQDPGLGLRLIYFSYDVKMKEKGDIPEGYSVSREKKERFSLILESASTNQTSMYLCASSFVTEAFFGQGTRLTVV.

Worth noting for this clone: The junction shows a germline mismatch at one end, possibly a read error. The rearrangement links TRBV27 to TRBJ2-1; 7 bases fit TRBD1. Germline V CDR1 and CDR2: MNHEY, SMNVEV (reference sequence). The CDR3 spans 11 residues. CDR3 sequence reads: CASSSTGDWIF. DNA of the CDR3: TGTGCCAGCAGTTCCACAGGGGATTGGATCTTC.

In DNA, the CDR3 is TGTGCCAGCGCAGGAGGACTGATCTACGAGCAGTACTTC. As protein: CASAGGLIYEQYF. V gene TRBV27 combines with J gene TRBJ2-7; possible D gene TRBD2, 5 bases. This CDR3 spans 13 amino acids. The V gene's germline CDR1 is MNHEY and CDR2 SMNVEV (reference sequence). Trimming pared 8 bases from V and 3 bases from J, leaving 14 bases between.

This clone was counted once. This chain's CDR3 is CASSSGSGGARSNEQFF. CDR3 DNA sequence: TGCGCCAGCAGCTCCGGTAGCGGGGGCGCCAGGTCCAATGAGCAGTTCTTC. This chain links TRBV5-1 with TRBJ2-1, with 9 positions matching TRBD2. In germline, CDR1 is SGHRS, CDR2 YFSETQ. The CDR3 loop spans 17 amino acids. V dropped 3 bases and J dropped 6; count of bases not matched to a gene: 13.